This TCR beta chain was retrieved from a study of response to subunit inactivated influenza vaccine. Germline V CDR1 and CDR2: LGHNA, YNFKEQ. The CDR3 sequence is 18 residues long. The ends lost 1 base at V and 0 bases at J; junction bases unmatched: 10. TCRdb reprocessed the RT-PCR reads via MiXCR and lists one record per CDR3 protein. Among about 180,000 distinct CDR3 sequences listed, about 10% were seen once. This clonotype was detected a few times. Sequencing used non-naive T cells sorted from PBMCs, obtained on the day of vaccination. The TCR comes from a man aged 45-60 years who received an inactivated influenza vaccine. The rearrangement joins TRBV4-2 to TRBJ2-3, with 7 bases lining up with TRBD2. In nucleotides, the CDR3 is TGTGCCAGCAGCCAAGTGAGCGGGGCCTCAACTAGCACAGATACGCAGTATTTT. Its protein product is CASSQVSGASTSTDTQYF.